The 9 T cell receptor beta chains given below trace back to one sample, sequenced in a study of T cells in Graves' hyperthyroidism and ophthalmopathy. Amplification of TCR beta CDR3 regions was performed using RNA transcripts as template. TCR CDR3 underwent first-round RT-PCR with the HTBI primer set. Each CDR3 protein is one row after TCRdb ran MiXCR on the multiplex PCR reads. The sample has 500,000 to 650,000 distinct CDR3 sequences; roughly 14% are singletons. The sample was blood. The receptors come from a woman between 50 and 59 years old with Graves' ophthalmopathy.

This clonotype occurred many times. V is TRBV20-1 and J is TRBJ2-1; 7 bases are a match to TRBD2. The CDR3 covers 15 residues. CDR1 is DFQATT, CDR2 SNEGSKA, per germline (reference sequence). Trimming cost V 4 bases and J 4 bases; bases outside gene matches: 10. The CDR3 sequence: CSAIGTGGGYNEQFF. CDR3 nucleotide sequence: TGCAGTGCTATTGGAACGGGAGGTGGATACAATGAGCAGTTCTTC.

The chain joins TRBV4-2 to TRBJ2-3; 8 bases are a match to TRBD2. Germline V lookup: CDR1 LGHNA, CDR2 YNFKEQ. The V gene end was trimmed by 0 bases and the J gene end by 0 bases; junction bases not matched to a gene: 8. The CDR3 length is 18 residues. The CDR3 reads CASSQDGGSGGSTDTQYF. Written as DNA, the CDR3 is TGTGCCAGCAGCCAAGATGGGGGGTCGGGAGGGAGCACAGATACGCAGTATTTT.

The chain couples TRBV5-1 to TRBJ2-1, with 7 positions matching TRBD2. Per the germline V gene, CDR1 is SGHRS and CDR2 is YFSETQ. V gave up 0 bases and J gave up 7 bases; unmatched junction bases: 1. The CDR3 runs 13 residues. CDR3 sequence (DNA): TGCGCCAGCAGCTTGGGGGAGGGGAATGAGCAGTTCTTC. Its translation is CASSLGEGNEQFF.

This clonotype was counted only a few times. The chain employs TRBV27 and TRBJ2-1; 9 nucleotides align to TRBD1. This CDR3 region has 14 residues. V lost 5 bases, J lost 6 bases, and 5 bases stayed unmatched. CDR1 is MNHEY and CDR2 is SMNVEV in the germline V gene (reference sequence). This CDR3 reads CASSPATGGNEQFF. For the CDR3, the DNA is TGTGCCAGCAGTCCGGCGACAGGGGGCAATGAGCAGTTCTTC.

This clonotype appeared many times. This sequence joins TRBV6-1 and TRBJ1-1, with 7 bases fitting TRBD1. The CDR3 is made up of 13 amino acids. With V trimmed by 6 bases and J by 4 bases, 5 bases remained unmatched. Germline CDR1 is MNHNS and CDR2 is SASEGT. The CDR3 is CASSPDRSTEAFF. The CDR3 DNA follows: TGTGCCAGCAGCCCGGACAGGAGCACTGAAGCTTTCTTT.

This clonotype was seen ten or more times. The chain carries TRBV5-1 and TRBJ1-1; D might be TRBD1 (6 bases). The CDR3 spans 15 residues. CDR1 and CDR2 from the germline V gene are SGHRS and YFSETQ. V lost 0 bases and J 2 bases, leaving 11 bases between the germline ends. The CDR3 spells CASSLDTGFNTEAFF. The CDR3 DNA reads TGCGCCAGCAGCTTGGATACAGGGTTTAACACTGAAGCTTTCTTT.

The rearrangement joins TRBV12-5 to TRBJ2-1; D perhaps matches TRBD2 (5 bases). Germline V gene lookup returns CDR1 LGHNT and CDR2 FRNRAP. The CDR3 consists of 13 residues. Trimming shortened V by 0 bases and J by 7 bases, and 7 bases separated the two germline ends. The CDR3, as DNA: TGTGCTAGTGGTTTGGTAACGGGGAATGAGCAGTTCTTC. Translation gives CASGLVTGNEQFF.

The V call is TRBV6-1, the J call TRBJ2-5; D possibly corresponds to TRBD2 (6 bases). V dropped 5 bases and J dropped 0 bases, with 13 bases sitting between them. Germline V gene sequence: CDR1 MNHNS, CDR2 SASEGT. The length of the CDR3 is 15 residues. The CDR3 spells CASSPPGDHQETQYF. DNA for the CDR3: TGTGCCAGCAGTCCCCCGGGAGACCACCAAGAGACCCAGTACTTC.

Only a few counts were recorded for this clonotype. The J gene is TRBJ2-3, the V gene TRBV10-3; the D gene is possibly TRBD2 (5 bases). Trimming left V 8 bases short and J 1 base short, with 10 bases between. This CDR3 is built from 13 residues. The germline V gene encodes CDR1 ENHRY and CDR2 SYGVKD. This chain's CDR3 is CAIDVEGTDTQYF. The CDR3 bases are TGTGCCATCGACGTGGAGGGCACAGATACGCAGTATTTT.